These T cell receptor beta chains were read from a single sample in a study of blood T cells in healthy people across ages. MiXCR was run by TCRdb on the 5' RACE reads, yielding one entry per CDR3 protein. The sample contains over 500,000 distinct CDR3 sequences, around 52% of which appear only once. The specimen was blood. These receptors all come from a woman aged 80 or over in good health. CDR3s include the opening cysteine and the closing phenylalanine or tryptophan. Each record gives: clone size, V gene, D gene, J gene, CDR3 protein, CDR3 DNA. A D gene is named only where the DNA matches it firmly. Not all rows give a size; the values are once, few, many and, for expanded clones, a class.

-	TRBV5-1	-	TRBJ2-3	CASSLRSRGSPTDTQYF	TGCGCCAGCAGCTTGAGATCCAGGGGCAGTCCCACAGATACGCAGTATTTT
few	TRBV27	-	TRBJ1-1	CASSLWGRANTEAFF	TGTGCCAGCAGTTTATGGGGCAGGGCGAACACTGAAGCTTTCTTT
-	TRBV20-1	TRBD1	TRBJ2-3	CSAPSGQGALDTQYF	TGCAGTGCTCCCTCGGGACAGGGGGCGTTAGATACGCAGTATTTT
once	TRBV6-5	-	TRBJ1-2	CASTKNPDGAYGYTF	TGTGCCAGCACCAAGAATCCGGACGGAGCCTATGGCTACACCTTC
-	TRBV4-1	TRBD1	TRBJ2-1	CASSQGDRDRGVQFF	TGCGCCAGCAGCCAAGGTGACCGGGACAGGGGTGTGCAGTTCTTC
-	TRBV30	-	TRBJ2-3	CAWSQGFSTDTQYF	TGTGCCTGGAGCCAGGGGTTCAGCACAGATACGCAGTATTTT
-	TRBV7-2	TRBD1	TRBJ1-1	CASSKRTGMHTEAFF	TGTGCCAGCAGCAAAAGGACAGGGATGCACACTGAAGCTTTCTTT
-	TRBV2	-	TRBJ1-6	CASTTIDGSPLHF	TGTGCCAGCACTACCATTGATGGTTCACCCCTCCACTTT
many	TRBV7-6	-	TRBJ2-1	CASSLVSANNEQFF	TGTGCCAGCAGCTTAGTTTCGGCAAACAATGAGCAGTTCTTC
few	TRBV6-5	TRBD1	TRBJ2-7	CASCRDRGFYEQYF	TGTGCCAGTTGCCGGGACAGGGGGTTCTACGAGCAGTACTTC
-	TRBV25-1	-	TRBJ1-3	CASSETAGNTIYF	TGTGCCAGCAGTGAGACTGCTGGAAACACCATATATTTT
-	TRBV6-5	-	TRBJ2-7	CASSKLGSNYEQYF	TGTGCCAGCAGTAAACTGGGATCGAACTACGAGCAGTACTTC
-	TRBV28	TRBD1	TRBJ1-4	CASSCVGQGCVKLFF	TGTGCCAGCAGTTGTGTGGGACAGGGCTGTGTAAAACTGTTTTTT
-	TRBV2	-	TRBJ2-2	CATCSVAGANTGELFF	TGTGCCACTTGCTCGGTGGCGGGGGCAAACACCGGGGAGCTGTTTTTT
many	TRBV20-1	-	TRBJ2-7	CSATPGERGEQYF	TGCAGTGCAACACCGGGAGAAAGGGGCGAGCAGTACTTC
-	TRBV7-9	-	TRBJ2-4	CASSSPREGAHRGQYF	TGTGCCAGCAGCTCCCCGCGTGAGGGGGCGCATCGGGGGCAGTACTTC
-	TRBV5-1	TRBD1	TRBJ1-1	CASSLVGQGGTEAFF	TGCGCCAGCAGCTTGGTGGGACAGGGTGGCACTGAAGCTTTCTTT
-	TRBV7-9	TRBD1	TRBJ2-7	CASLGQGRYEQYF	TGTGCCAGCCTTGGACAGGGCCGCTACGAGCAGTACTTC
-	TRBV24-1	-	TRBJ2-2	CATRGRVNTGELFF	TGTGCCACCAGAGGCAGGGTGAACACCGGGGAGCTGTTTTTT
many	TRBV28	TRBD1	TRBJ2-1	CASSHGTGSEQFF	TGTGCCAGCAGTCACGGGACAGGGAGTGAGCAGTTCTTC
few	TRBV28	TRBD2	TRBJ2-1	CASSLPWGGVNEQFF	TGTGCCAGCAGTTTACCCTGGGGAGGGGTCAATGAGCAGTTCTTC
-	TRBV5-1	TRBD1	TRBJ2-5	CASSSPTGSQETQYF	TGCGCCAGCAGCTCCCCGACAGGGAGCCAAGAGACCCAGTACTTC
few	TRBV6-1	-	TRBJ2-1	CASSPSMGIGNEQFF	TGTGCCAGCAGTCCTTCCATGGGAATCGGCAATGAGCAGTTCTTC
-	TRBV5-1	TRBD2	TRBJ2-3	CASSLFSGRAGSDTQYF	TGCGCCAGCAGCTTATTTAGCGGGAGGGCCGGGTCAGATACGCAGTATTTT
many	TRBV12-3/TRBV12-4	-	TRBJ2-7	CASSSRQYEQYF	TGTGCCAGCAGTTCAAGACAGTACGAGCAGTACTTC
-	TRBV7-2	-	TRBJ2-5	CASTPSPQTQYF	TGTGCCAGCACCCCATCCCCCCAGACCCAGTACTTC
-	TRBV21-1	-	TRBJ2-4	CASSKTGQGLVKNIQYF	TGTGCCAGCAGCAAAACTGGACAGGGTCTGGTCAAAAACATTCAGTACTTC
-	TRBV2	TRBD1	TRBJ1-2	CANSRQGIYGYTF	TGTGCCAACTCAAGACAGGGGATCTATGGCTACACCTTC
-	TRBV9	-	TRBJ1-5	CASSVVGDSNQPQHF	TGTGCCAGCAGCGTAGTGGGGGATAGCAATCAGCCCCAGCATTTT
few	TRBV7-9	-	TRBJ1-1	CASSAVEEAFF	TGTGCCAGCAGCGCCGTTGAGGAAGCTTTCTTT
few	TRBV14	TRBD2	TRBJ2-7	CASSQVAGANYNEQYF	TGTGCCAGCAGCCAAGTAGCGGGAGCGAACTACAATGAGCAGTACTTC
many	TRBV11-2	-	TRBJ2-7	CASSGTVGIYEQYF	TGTGCCAGCAGCGGGACCGTGGGGATTTACGAGCAGTACTTC
many	TRBV29-1	TRBD2	TRBJ2-5	CSVVPLRGFQETQYF	TGCAGCGTTGTCCCTCTGCGGGGGTTCCAAGAGACCCAGTACTTC
-	TRBV10-3	TRBD1	TRBJ2-5	CAISTGGPSQETQYF	TGTGCCATCAGCACAGGGGGCCCTAGTCAAGAGACCCAGTACTTC
many	TRBV5-1	-	TRBJ1-2	CASSQDSPNYGYTF	TGCGCCAGCAGCCAAGACAGCCCTAACTATGGCTACACCTTC
-	TRBV20-1	TRBD2	TRBJ2-1	CSGRTSAYNEQFF	TGCAGTGGAAGAACTAGCGCCTACAATGAGCAGTTCTTC
many	TRBV12-3/TRBV12-4	-	TRBJ1-1	CASSLSGYSTQAFF	TGTGCCAGCAGTTTGAGCGGCTATTCGACCCAAGCTTTCTTT
-	TRBV21-1	-	TRBJ1-6	CASSALQGLESYNSPLHF	TGTGCCAGCAGCGCTTTACAGGGATTGGAATCCTATAATTCACCCCTCCACTTT
-	TRBV7-9	-	TRBJ2-3	CASSLAPGTFSTDTQYF	TGTGCCAGCAGCTTAGCCCCCGGGACTTTTAGCACAGATACGCAGTATTTT
-	TRBV6-1	-	TRBJ2-6	CASRPSTVDSGANVLTF	TGTGCCAGCAGACCGTCGACAGTAGACTCTGGGGCCAACGTCCTGACTTTC
-	TRBV2	-	TRBJ1-5	CASAGTNQPQHF	TGTGCCAGCGCCGGGACGAATCAGCCCCAGCATTTT